This T cell receptor (beta chain) was recorded in a study of blood T cell repertoires in COVID-19. Deletions cut 5 bases from V and 2 bases from J, with 16 bases between. Per the germline V gene, CDR1 is SGHVS and CDR2 is FQNEAQ. The CDR3 has 15 amino acids. Libraries were prepared by immunoSEQ multiplex PCR; TCRdb keeps only in-frame clonotypes and omits some of them. The table includes around 130,000 clones, approximately 80% detected once. This clone was seen only once. Specimen: peripheral blood. The gene calls are TRBV7-8 and TRBJ2-7; TRBD2 is a possible D gene (6 bases). The source of this sequence is a human donor in a cohort sampled during active COVID-19. As DNA, the CDR3 is TGTGCCAGCAGCCCTGGAGGGACTCCCCCCTACGAGCAGTACTTC. This gives the protein CASSPGGTPPYEQYF.